A selection of T cell receptor beta chains follows, all from one sample in a study of blood T cell repertoires in COVID-19. Profiled with immunoSEQ multiplex PCR; TCRdb holds only in-frame clones, not every one. The table records approximately 85,000 clones, around 84% of them present only once. The material sequenced was peripheral blood. Receptors originate from an elderly woman in a cohort sampled during active or convalescent COVID-19. Each CDR3 is given with its conserved first and last residue. The order of the fields is D gene, V gene, clone size, J gene, CDR3 DNA, CDR3 protein. The D gene is left open where the match is weak. Some rows have no size entry. The others give once, few or many, or a class for an expanded clone.

>TRBD1|TRBV28|-|TRBJ2-7
TGTGCCAGCAGTCCTCGGACAGGGGGGTTC
CASSPRTGGF
>-|TRBV28|-|TRBJ2-7
TGTGCCAGCAGTTATCGACCCGGAGGCCTATACGAGCAGTACTTC
CASSYRPGGLYEQYF
>-|TRBV4-1|-|TRBJ2-1
TGCGCCAGCAGCCTCCTAGGGGGATCATACAATGAGCAGTTCTTC
CASSLLGGSYNEQFF
>-|TRBV7-9|few|TRBJ1-4
TGTGCCAGCAGCTTATCTAGCTTTAATGAAAAACTGTTTTTT
CASSLSSFNEKLFF
>TRBD2|TRBV5-1|-|TRBJ2-1
TGCGCCAGCAGCGAGACTAGCGGGTCCTACAATGAGCAGTTCTTC
CASSETSGSYNEQFF
>TRBD2|TRBV6-5|-|TRBJ2-1
TGTGCCAGCAGAACCGGGACTAGGGTCAATGAGCAGTTCTTC
CASRTGTRVNEQFF
>-|TRBV3-1/TRBV3-2|-|TRBJ1-5
TGTGCCAGCAGCCAAGATTCGTGGGGCTCCGGGCAGCCCCAGCATTTT
CASSQDSWGSGQPQHF
>TRBD2|TRBV29-1|-|TRBJ2-2
TGCAGCGTCATGGGGGGAGGGCCGTCCGGGGAGCTGTTTTTT
CSVMGGGPSGELFF
>-|TRBV11-2|-|TRBJ1-2
TGTGCCAGCAGCTACCGCCGGATGAGGGAGGTTCACTATGGCTACACCTTC
CASSYRRMREVHYGYTF
>-|TRBV30|-|TRBJ2-6
TGTGCCTGCCTTGTCGGGTCTGGGGCCAACGTCCTGACTTTC
CACLVGSGANVLTF
>TRBD1|TRBV6-5|-|TRBJ2-2
TGTGCCAGCCGAGGGACAGGGGGGATGACCGGGGAGCTGTTTTTT
CASRGTGGMTGELFF
>TRBD2|TRBV10-3|-|TRBJ2-3
TGTGCCATCAGTGAAGGGCTAGCGGGAGAAGGGGGCACAGATACGCAGTATTTT
CAISEGLAGEGGTDTQYF
>TRBD1|TRBV28|-|TRBJ2-5
TGTGCCAGCAGTACCTGGACAGGGCGAGGCGGCGAGGGGGAGACCCAGTACTTC
CASSTWTGRGGEGETQYF
>-|TRBV29-1|-|TRBJ1-3
TGCAGCGTTTCACACATCTCTGGAAACACCATATATTTT
CSVSHISGNTIYF
>-|TRBV18|-|TRBJ1-1
TGTGCCAGCTCACCACCGGCAGGGCCGAACACTGAAGCTTTCTTT
CASSPPAGPNTEAFF
>-|TRBV6-2/TRBV6-3|-|TRBJ2-1
TGTGCCAGCAGTTACTCGATTGGTTACAGGGTGGACAATGAGCAGTTCTTC
CASSYSIGYRVDNEQFF
>TRBD1|TRBV18|-|TRBJ1-1
TGTGCCAGCTCACTAGCGACAGGGGGAGCTTTCTTT
CASSLATGGAFF
>TRBD2|TRBV3-1/TRBV3-2|-|TRBJ2-2
TGTGCCAGCAGCCCAACATTGGGGACTAGCGGGAGGGCCGACACCGGGGAGCTGTTTTTT
CASSPTLGTSGRADTGELFF
>-|TRBV5-6|-|TRBJ1-4
TGTGCCAGCAGCTGGGGCCCGAATCAGTCCGGTGAAAAACTGTTTTTT
CASSWGPNQSGEKLFF
>TRBD1|TRBV7-8|-|TRBJ2-7
TGTGCCAGCAGCTTAGGGGACAGGGTCGAGCAGTACTTC
CASSLGDRVEQYF
>-|TRBV10-1|few|TRBJ2-7
TGCGCCAGCAGTGAGTCGGGCAGGAACTACGAGCAGTACTTC
CASSESGRNYEQYF
>-|TRBV6-5|-|TRBJ1-2
TGTGCCAGCACCCCTATGGAGTCGGGGGGCTACACCTTC
CASTPMESGGYTF
>-|TRBV28|-|TRBJ1-1
TGTGCCAGCAGTTCCCCGGGTCGTACTGAAGCTTTCTTT
CASSSPGRTEAFF
>TRBD1|TRBV24-1|-|TRBJ1-2
TGTGCCACCAGTGATGGGACAGCCTATGGCTACACCTTC
CATSDGTAYGYTF
>-|TRBV7-3|-|TRBJ1-6
TGTGCCAGCAGCGCGATCGGGGGTAATTCACCCCTCCACTTT
CASSAIGGNSPLHF
>TRBD1|TRBV5-1|few|TRBJ2-2
TGCGCCAGCAGCTACCGGACAGGGGGGAACACCGGGGAGCTGTTTTTT
CASSYRTGGNTGELFF
>-|TRBV2|-|TRBJ2-1
TGTGCCAGCAGCGACTCAAGTGAGCAGTTCTTC
CASSDSSEQFF
>-|TRBV6-5|-|TRBJ1-1
TGTGCCAGCAGTGACTCCACTAGGAACACTGAAGCTTTCTTT
CASSDSTRNTEAFF
>TRBD2|TRBV5-1|-|TRBJ2-2
TGCGCCAGCAGCTTGGAGGCTAGCGGGAACACCGGGGAGCTGTTTTTT
CASSLEASGNTGELFF
>-|TRBV6-6|-|TRBJ2-1
TGTGCCAGCAGTTACCTCTACAATGAGCAGTTCTTC
CASSYLYNEQFF
>TRBD1|TRBV27|-|TRBJ1-1
TGTGCCAGCAGTTCGAACAGGGGTACTGAAGCTTTCTTT
CASSSNRGTEAFF
>-|TRBV24-1|-|TRBJ2-2
TGTGCCACCAGTGATTTCCGGGGAAACACCGGGGAGCTGTTTTTT
CATSDFRGNTGELFF
>TRBD1|TRBV5-1|-|TRBJ2-2
TGCGCCAGCAGCGCTGACAGGGCTGCCGGGGAGCTGTTTTTT
CASSADRAAGELFF
>-|TRBV19|-|TRBJ2-3
TGTGCCAGTAGAGGAATGATGGGGGGTGTAACAGATACGCAGTATTTT
CASRGMMGGVTDTQYF
>TRBD1|TRBV9|-|TRBJ2-7
TGTGCCAGCAGCGTAGGGTTCGGACAGGGCTCCTACGAGCAGTACTTC
CASSVGFGQGSYEQYF
>-|TRBV19|-|TRBJ1-2
TGTGCCAGTAGTATCATTCGGGGGGCTGCAAACTATGGCTACACCTTC
CASSIIRGAANYGYTF
>-|TRBV6-5|once|TRBJ1-1
TGTGCCAGCAGTTACGGGCAGGATGGTGAAGCTTTCTTT
CASSYGQDGEAFF
>TRBD2|TRBV7-9|few|TRBJ2-1
TGTGCCAGCAGCCGAGGACTAGCGGACTACAATGAGCAGTTCTTC
CASSRGLADYNEQFF
>TRBD1|TRBV29-1|-|TRBJ2-3
TGCAGCGTGCGGCCGGGACAGGGTTTACGAGATACGCAGTATTTT
CSVRPGQGLRDTQYF
>-|TRBV5-4|once|TRBJ2-3
TGTGCCAGCAGCTTGAGGGTTGGGGGCTTCACAGATACGCAGTATTTT
CASSLRVGGFTDTQYF
>-|TRBV7-2|-|TRBJ1-5
TGTGCCAGCAGCTTAGCGCCCAGAAGCAATCAGCCCCAGCATTTT
CASSLAPRSNQPQHF